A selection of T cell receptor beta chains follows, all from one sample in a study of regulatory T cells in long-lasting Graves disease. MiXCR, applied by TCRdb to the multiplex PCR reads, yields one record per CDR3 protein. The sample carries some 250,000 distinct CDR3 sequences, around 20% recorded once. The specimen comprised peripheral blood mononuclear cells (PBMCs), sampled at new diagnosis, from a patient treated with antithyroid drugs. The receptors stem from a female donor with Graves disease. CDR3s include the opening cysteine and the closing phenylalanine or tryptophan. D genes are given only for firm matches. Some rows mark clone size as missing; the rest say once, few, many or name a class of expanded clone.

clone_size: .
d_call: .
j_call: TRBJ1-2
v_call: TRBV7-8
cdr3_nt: TGTGCCAGCAGCTTAATGGCTTATGGCTACACCTTC
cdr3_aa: CASSLMAYGYTF

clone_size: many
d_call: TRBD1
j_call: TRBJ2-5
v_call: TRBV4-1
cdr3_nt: TGCGCCAGCAGCCAAGTCGAGGGACAGCAAGAGACCCAGTACTTC
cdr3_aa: CASSQVEGQQETQYF

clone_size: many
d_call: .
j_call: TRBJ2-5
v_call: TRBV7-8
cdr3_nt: TGTGCCAGCAGCTTAGCGCCGGTGGCGACCCAGTACTTC
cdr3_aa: CASSLAPVATQYF

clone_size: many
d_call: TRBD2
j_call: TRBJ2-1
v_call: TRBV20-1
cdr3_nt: TGCAGTGCTGCTAGCGGGGGGGCCCTGTACAATGAGCAGTTCTTC
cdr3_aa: CSAASGGALYNEQFF

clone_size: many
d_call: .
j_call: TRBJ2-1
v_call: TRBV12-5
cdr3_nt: TGTGCTAGTGGTTTGGACCCCACCCGCCTAGCGCGTACTGAGCAGTTCTTC
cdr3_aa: CASGLDPTRLARTEQFF

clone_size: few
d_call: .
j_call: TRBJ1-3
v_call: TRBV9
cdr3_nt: TGTGCCAGCAGCGTCGGATCCGCGGTTGGAAACACCATATATTTT
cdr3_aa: CASSVGSAVGNTIYF

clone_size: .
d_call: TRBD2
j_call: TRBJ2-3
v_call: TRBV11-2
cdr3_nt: TGTGCCAGCAGCTACAGGACTAGCGGGTTCACAGATACGCAGTATTTT
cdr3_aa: CASSYRTSGFTDTQYF

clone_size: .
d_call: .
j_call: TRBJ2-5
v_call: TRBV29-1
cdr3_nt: TGCAGCGTTGAAGGGACAGCACAAGAGACCCAGTACTTC
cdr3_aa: CSVEGTAQETQYF

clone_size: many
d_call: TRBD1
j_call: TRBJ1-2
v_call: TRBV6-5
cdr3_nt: TGTGCCAGCAGTTCCGGGACAGGGTTGAGGAATGGCTACACCTTC
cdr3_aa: CASSSGTGLRNGYTF

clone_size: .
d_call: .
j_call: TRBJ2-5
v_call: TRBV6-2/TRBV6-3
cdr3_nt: TGTGCCAGCAGTGTGGGTACCGGTAGGGAGACCCAGTACTTC
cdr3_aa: CASSVGTGRETQYF

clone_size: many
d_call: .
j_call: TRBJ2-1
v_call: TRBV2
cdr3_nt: TGTGCCAGCAGTGAGGGGCCAGCAGGCGAGCAGTTCTTC
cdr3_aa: CASSEGPAGEQFF

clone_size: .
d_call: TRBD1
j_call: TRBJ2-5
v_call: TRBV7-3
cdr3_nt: TGTGCCAGCAGCCCAGGGGGACAGACGGAGGAGACCCAGTACTTC
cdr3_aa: CASSPGGQTEETQYF

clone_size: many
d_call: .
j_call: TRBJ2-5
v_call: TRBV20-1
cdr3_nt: TGCAGTGCTAGGGTCAGCCAAGAGACCCAGTACTTC
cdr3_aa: CSARVSQETQYF

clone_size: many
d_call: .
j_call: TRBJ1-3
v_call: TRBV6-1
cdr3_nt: TGTGCCAGCAGGGATACCCAAGGAGGAAACACCATATATTTT
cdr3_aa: CASRDTQGGNTIYF

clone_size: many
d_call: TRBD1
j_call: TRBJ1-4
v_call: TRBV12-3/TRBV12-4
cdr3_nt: TGTGCCAGCAGTAGGGACAGACGTAATGAAAAACTGTTTTTT
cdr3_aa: CASSRDRRNEKLFF

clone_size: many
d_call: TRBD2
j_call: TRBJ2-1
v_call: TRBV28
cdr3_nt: TGTGCCACCGAAGTCCCGGGACTAGCTTACAATGAGCAGTTCTTC
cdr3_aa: CATEVPGLAYNEQFF

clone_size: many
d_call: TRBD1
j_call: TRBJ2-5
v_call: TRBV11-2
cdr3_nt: TGTGCCAGCAGCTTGAGCAGGGGGCAAGAGACCCAGTACTTC
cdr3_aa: CASSLSRGQETQYF

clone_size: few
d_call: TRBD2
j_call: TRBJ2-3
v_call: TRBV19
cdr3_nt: TGTGCCAGTAGTGCTAGCGGGACGACAGATACGCAGTATTTT
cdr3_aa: CASSASGTTDTQYF

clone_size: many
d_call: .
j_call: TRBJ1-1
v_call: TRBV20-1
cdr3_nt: TGCAGTGCTGAAGGACAGAGCGAAGCTTTCTTT
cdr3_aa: CSAEGQSEAFF

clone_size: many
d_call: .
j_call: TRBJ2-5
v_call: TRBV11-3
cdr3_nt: TGTGCCAGCAGCTTAGGAGAGGCAGGGATGGTCCGGGAGACCCAGTACTTC
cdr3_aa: CASSLGEAGMVRETQYF

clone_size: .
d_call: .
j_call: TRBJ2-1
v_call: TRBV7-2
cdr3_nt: TGTGCCAGCAGCTTAGGGCCAGAGGTCTATGAGCAGTTCTTC
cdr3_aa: CASSLGPEVYEQFF

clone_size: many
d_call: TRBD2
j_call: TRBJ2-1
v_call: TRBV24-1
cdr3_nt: TGTGCCACCAGTGACCGAGGACTAGCTTTGCAGTTCTTC
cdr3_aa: CATSDRGLALQFF

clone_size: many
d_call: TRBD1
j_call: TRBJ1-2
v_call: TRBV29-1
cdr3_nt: TGCAGCGCCAGGGGGGGTGGCTACACCTTC
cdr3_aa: CSARGGGYTF

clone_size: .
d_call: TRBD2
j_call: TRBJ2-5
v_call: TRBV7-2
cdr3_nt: TGTGCCAGCAGCTTAAGTGGCGGGGGGGCTGGAGAGACCCAGTACTTC
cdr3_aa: CASSLSGGGAGETQYF

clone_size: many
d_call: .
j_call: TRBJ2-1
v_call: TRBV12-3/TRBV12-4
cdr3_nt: TGTGCCAGCAGCCTCCAGGATAGCGATGAGCAGTTCTTC
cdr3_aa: CASSLQDSDEQFF

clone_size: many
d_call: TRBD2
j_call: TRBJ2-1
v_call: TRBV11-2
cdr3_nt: TGTGCCAGCAGCCCCCGACTAGCGGGAGGGCAGAATGAGCAGTTCTTC
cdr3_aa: CASSPRLAGGQNEQFF

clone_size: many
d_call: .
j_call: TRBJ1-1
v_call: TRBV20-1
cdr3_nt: TGCAGTGCTGGCCGACAGGTGAACACTGAAGCTTTCTTT
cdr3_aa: CSAGRQVNTEAFF

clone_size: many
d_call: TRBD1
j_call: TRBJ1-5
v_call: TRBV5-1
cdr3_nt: TGCGCCAGCAGCTTGGGGGACAGGGGTTTCAATCAGCCCCAGCATTTT
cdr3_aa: CASSLGDRGFNQPQHF

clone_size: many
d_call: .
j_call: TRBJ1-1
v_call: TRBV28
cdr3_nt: TGTGCCAGCACCCGGGGGCAGGGCAAATTCAACACTGAAGCTTTCTTT
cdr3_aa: CASTRGQGKFNTEAFF

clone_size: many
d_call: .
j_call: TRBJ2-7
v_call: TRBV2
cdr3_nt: TGTGCCAGCAGTGATGCCAGAACGAGCTACGAGCAGTACTTC
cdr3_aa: CASSDARTSYEQYF

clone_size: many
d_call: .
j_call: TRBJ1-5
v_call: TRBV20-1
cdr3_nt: TGCAGTGTCAAGTCCGACTATAGCAATCAGCCCCAGCATTTT
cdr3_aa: CSVKSDYSNQPQHF

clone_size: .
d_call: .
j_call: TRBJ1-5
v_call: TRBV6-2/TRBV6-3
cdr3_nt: TGTGCCAACAGTTACTCGATCAGGACACAGAATCAGCCCCAGCATTTT
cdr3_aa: CANSYSIRTQNQPQHF